These 7 T cell receptor beta chains originate from one sample sequenced in a study of shared T cell receptors in the human thymus. Profiling relied on immunoSEQ multiplex PCR, and the TCRdb table lists in-frame clones only, not all of them. The repertoire has roughly 500,000 clones, around 78% of them found once; the top ten carry more than 0.01%. These data also formed part of another study, on human thymus T cells.

Sequenced input: thymocytes. These receptors were taken from a boy less than two years old with a congenital heart defect.

J is TRBJ2-7 and V is TRBV12-5; 12 nucleotides line up with TRBD2. Germline loops: CDR1 LGHNT, CDR2 FRNRAP. The CDR3 loop spans 17 amino acids. Trimming cost V 3 bases and J 6 bases; bases outside gene matches: 12. CDR3 region: CASGFPPSGREVSEQYF. The CDR3 region has the DNA TGTGCTAGTGGTTTCCCTCCTAGCGGGAGGGAGGTGTCCGAGCAGTACTTC.

This clone was found a few times. The V call is TRBV14, the J call TRBJ2-3; possible D gene TRBD1, 6 bases. The CDR3 has 16 amino acids. The V gene's germline CDR1 is SGHDN and CDR2 FVKESK. Trimming cost V 0 bases and J 2 bases, with 12 bases left between them. CDR3 nucleotide sequence: TGTGCCAGCAGCCAAGACAGGGGTGTCACCACAGATACGCAGTATTTT. Translation gives CASSQDRGVTTDTQYF.

The chain joins TRBV25-1 to TRBJ2-2, with D unresolved. V was shortened by 4 bases and J by 6 bases, with 15 bases between the two germline ends. Germline loops: CDR1 MGHDK, CDR2 SYGVNS. The CDR3 length is 15 residues. The CDR3 protein is CASSARLTIPGELFF. CDR3 in DNA: TGTGCCAGCAGTGCCCGACTCACCATTCCCGGGGAGCTGTTTTTT.

On this clone: The same CDR3 is also encoded by other DNA sequences in this sample. The genes are TRBV27 and TRBJ2-7, with a possible D match to TRBD2 (6 bases). This CDR3 is 14 amino acids long. Trimming shortened V by 6 bases and J by 1 base, and 13 bases separated the two germline ends. Per the germline V gene, CDR1 is MNHEY and CDR2 is SMNVEV (reference sequence). The CDR3: CASRPGTPSYEQYF. CDR3 coding DNA: TGTGCCAGCAGGCCCGGGACTCCTTCCTACGAGCAGTACTTC.

The chain couples TRBV19 to TRBJ2-4, with 15 positions matching TRBD2. V was clipped by 2 bases and J by 8 bases; unmatched bases: 10. Looked up from germline, CDR1 is LNHDA and CDR2 is SQIVND (reference sequence). The CDR3 runs 18 residues. The CDR3 loop reads CASSITPPGLAGGDIQYF. The CDR3 DNA reads TGTGCCAGTAGTATAACCCCTCCGGGACTAGCGGGGGGAGACATTCAGTACTTC.

CDR3 bases: TGTGCCAGCAGTTTATGGACTCCGGGAGATAATAATTCACCCCTCCACTTT. Translating it yields CASSLWTPGDNNSPLHF. The chain employs TRBV27 and TRBJ1-6; D is ambiguous. V lost 1 base, J lost 5 bases, and 15 bases lay in between. The germline V gene has CDR1 MNHEY and CDR2 SMNVEV (reference sequence). The CDR3 loop spans 17 amino acids.

The rearrangement links TRBV2 to TRBJ1-1; D might be TRBD1 (5 bases). Trimming took off 6 bases at V and 10 bases at J, with 21 bases between the two ends. In germline, CDR1 is SNHLY, CDR2 FYNNEI. This CDR3 is 14 amino acids long. CDR3 region: CASSHGRTSEGAFF. The CDR3 DNA sequence: TGTGCCAGCAGCCACGGAAGGACAAGCGAAGGAGCTTTCTTT.